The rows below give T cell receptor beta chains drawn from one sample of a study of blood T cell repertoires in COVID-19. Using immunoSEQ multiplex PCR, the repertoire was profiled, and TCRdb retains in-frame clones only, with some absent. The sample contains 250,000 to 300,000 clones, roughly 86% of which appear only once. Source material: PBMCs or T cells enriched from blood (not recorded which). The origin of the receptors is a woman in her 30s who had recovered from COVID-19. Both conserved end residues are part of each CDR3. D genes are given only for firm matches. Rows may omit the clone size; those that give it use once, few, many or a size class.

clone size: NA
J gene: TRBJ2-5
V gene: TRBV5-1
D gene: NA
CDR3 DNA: TGCGCCAGCAGCATCGGTCTTCGGGAACAAGAGACCCAGTACTTC
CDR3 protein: CASSIGLREQETQYF

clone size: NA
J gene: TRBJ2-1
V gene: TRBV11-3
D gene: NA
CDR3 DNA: TGTGCCAGCAGCGCGACAGTCTACAATGAGCAGTTCTTC
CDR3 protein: CASSATVYNEQFF

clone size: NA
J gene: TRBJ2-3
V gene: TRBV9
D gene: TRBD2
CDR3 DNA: TGTGCCAGCAGCGTGAGGCGGGAGGGCTTTGGGGGGAGCTCGCAGTATTTT
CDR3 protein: CASSVRREGFGGSSQYF

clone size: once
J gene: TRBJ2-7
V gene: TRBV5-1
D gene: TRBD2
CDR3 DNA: TGCGCCAGCAGCTTCGGGACTAGCGGGTACGAGCAGTACTTC
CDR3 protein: CASSFGTSGYEQYF

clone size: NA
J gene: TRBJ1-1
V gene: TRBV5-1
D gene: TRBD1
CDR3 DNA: TGCGCCAGCAGCGATCAGGGGGGGAACACTGAAGCTTTCTTT
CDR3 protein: CASSDQGGNTEAFF

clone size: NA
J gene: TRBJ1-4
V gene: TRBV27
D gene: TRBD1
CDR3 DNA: TGTGCCAGCAGTTTAGGGACAGGGCGTAATGAAAAACTGTTTTTT
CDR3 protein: CASSLGTGRNEKLFF

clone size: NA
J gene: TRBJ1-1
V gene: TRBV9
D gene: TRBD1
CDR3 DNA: TGTGCCAGCAGCTTGACAGGGTATTTGAACACTGAAGCTTTCTTT
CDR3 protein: CASSLTGYLNTEAFF

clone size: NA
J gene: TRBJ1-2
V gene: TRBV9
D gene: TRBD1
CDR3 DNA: TGTGCCAGCAATCCGGGACAGGGCCATGGCTACACCTTC
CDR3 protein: CASNPGQGHGYTF

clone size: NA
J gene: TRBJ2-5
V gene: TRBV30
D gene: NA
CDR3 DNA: TGTGCCTGGAGTATGTTCGGGGCAGGGGGGATCGGAGAGACCCAGTACTTC
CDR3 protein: CAWSMFGAGGIGETQYF

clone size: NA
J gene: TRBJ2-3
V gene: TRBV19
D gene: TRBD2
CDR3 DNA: TGTGCCAGTAGTCTGGGAGGGACTAGCGGCGCAGATACGCAGTATTTT
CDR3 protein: CASSLGGTSGADTQYF

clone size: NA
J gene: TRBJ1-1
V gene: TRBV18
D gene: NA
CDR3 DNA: TGTGCCAGCTCACCGCTCAGGGAAGGGGACACTGAAGCTTTCTTT
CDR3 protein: CASSPLREGDTEAFF